This T cell receptor (beta chain) was retrieved from a study of T cell responses to AZD1222 COVID-19 vaccine. The wider study: Researchers grouped second doses given at about 4 or about 12 weeks into one pool. Overall study results and limits: Within unmutated variant regions lay the reported targets of nearly half of spike-specific TCRs. Donors were largely white British and mainly female; clonal diversity was possibly underestimated.

The trim removed 4 bases at V and 3 bases at J, leaving 8 bases unmatched. The CDR3 covers 16 residues. From germline, CDR1 is MRHNA and CDR2 SNTAGT. Assay used: immunoSEQ multiplex PCR; TCRdb lists only in-frame clones, some missing. The sample lists about 130,000 clones, 92% occurring once. As regards this clone: Antigen specificity is unknown.

The source is an adult in good health. Sequencing used peripheral blood, obtained on day 0 of AZD1222 vaccination. The chain couples TRBV6-4 to TRBJ2-2; 7 nucleotides line up with TRBD1. The CDR3, as DNA: TGTGCCAGCAGTGGAAGACAGGGCCAAGACACCGGGGAGCTGTTTTTT. Amino acid sequence: CASSGRQGQDTGELFF.